This T cell receptor (beta chain) originates from a study of blood T cell repertoires in COVID-19 (dated by TCRdb to between 2020 and 2021). Looking at the study overall: Samples from collaborators originated in the United States, Italy and Spain and spanned both the acute and convalescent phases of COVID-19. The material from the prospective study consisted of cDNA or gDNA derived from T cells, B-cell-depleted T cells, or PBMCs. The dataset comprised deeply sampled blood TCRbeta repertoires from subjects exposed to, actively infected with, or recovered from COVID-19. The repertoires were released in a freely available public database meant as a resource for research on the immune response to SARS-CoV-2. Samples were obtained from the ongoing ImmuneRACE study (first 160 participants) and from 1,000 to 1,500 subjects provided by 6 global collaborators. The sample metadata nearly always contained a de-identified subject ID, COVID-19 status, age in years and sex. HLA class I and class II types, where available, came from metadata supplied by the sample provider rather than from assay-based typing.

As to this clone: Its antigen is unknown. One base away there is no much larger clone; base qualities are not given.

On the study overall, not on this receptor specifically: The quantity of clinical and demographic metadata differed by source and by participant and was supplied without curation.

TCRbeta CDR3 regions were amplified from genomic DNA by means of the immunoSEQ Assay, a bias-controlled multiplex PCR. As for how the authors treated the data: Nucleated cell counts per sample were estimated from amplification of reference gene primers within the assay. To quantify the absolute abundance of each unique TCRbeta CDR3 rearrangement, sequence reads were collapsed and filtered. For each sample, productive Simpson clonality was calculated as the square root of Simpson's diversity index across productive rearrangements. The table comes from immuneACCESS by way of TCRdb, which keeps in-frame sequences with V and J called. Part of the clones is missing from these tables; in studies checked, under half for an unresolved V gene and the rest for unknown reasons. V and J calls and clone size follow that table, whereas D and trimming were derived from the DNA. This sample is represented by 350,000 to 500,000 clones; roughly 89% of them were singletons. The ten most abundant clones make up around 0.92% of the sample.

In Seattle, one collaborating source enrolled patients while the infection was active and tracked those patients longitudinally over the course of disease. Each collaborating institution followed its own protocols to collect whole blood in K2EDTA tubes. For TCRbeta analysis, collaborator samples were shipped as frozen whole blood, as isolated PBMCs, or as DNA extracted from either sample type. There are 12 amino acids in the CDR3, from cysteine to phenylalanine inclusive. Only CDR3 DNA remains: 36 bases, in frame from the first base. V sheds 8 bases and J sheds 3 bases, leaving 8 bases between their ends. Reading the germline V gene gives CDR1 ENHRY and CDR2 SYGVKD.

Input material: peripheral blood. The rearranged chain carries TRBV10-3 and TRBJ2-1, with a tentative D gene TRBD1 over 6 matching bases. The clonotype comes from a man between 18 and 35 years old with COVID-19, enrolled during active disease. The bases read TGTGCCATCGGGGGCTACTACAATGAGCAGTTCTTC. The translation is CAIGGYYNEQFF.